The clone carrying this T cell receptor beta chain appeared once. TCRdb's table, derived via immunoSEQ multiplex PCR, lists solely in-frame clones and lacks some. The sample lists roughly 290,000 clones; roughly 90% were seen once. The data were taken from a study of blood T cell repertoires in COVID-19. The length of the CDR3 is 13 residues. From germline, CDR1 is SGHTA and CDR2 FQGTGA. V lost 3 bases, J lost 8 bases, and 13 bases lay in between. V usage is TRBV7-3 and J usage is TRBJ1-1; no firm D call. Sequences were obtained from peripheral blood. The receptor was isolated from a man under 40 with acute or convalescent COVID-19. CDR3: CASSFSGNLEAFF. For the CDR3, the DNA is TGTGCCAGCAGCTTTAGCGGGAATTTAGAAGCTTTCTTT.